This T cell receptor beta chain emerged from a study of shared clonotypes between healthy human individuals (dated by TCRdb to about 2020). Some background on the complete study: The cohort included a few men and a couple of women between 18 and 49 years of age. To increase sequencing depth and limit assay-specific biases, different laboratories used diverse techniques to prepare libraries and sequence TCR repertoires. To estimate repertoire size and how much clonotypes are shared between individuals, the study performed deep sequencing of blood TCR repertoires from a few healthy adults. For each donor, three plates each were used for CD4 naive and CD4 memory, two plates were used for CD8 naive, and one plate was used for CD8 memory. Each donor's leukapheresis produced roughly between roughly 0.94 and 9.5 billion PBMCs.

The germline V gene encodes CDR1 MGHRA and CDR2 YSYEKL. Taken from cysteine to phenylalanine, the CDR3 has 13 residues. Just the 39-base CDR3 DNA is kept, in frame starting at base 1. V gives up 3 bases and J gives up 0 bases, and the segment between their germline ends measures 6 bases. For the CD8 naive samples, CD45RO-negative cells were positively selected for CCR7, yielding a CD45RA+CCR7+ population from which TemRA cells were excluded. Donors were healthy HIV-negative adults with no recently reported acute infections or vaccinations. Every donor was a Caucasian adult living in Nashville, Tennessee, USA. After blood collection by leukapheresis, PBMCs were isolated using Ficoll-Histopaque density gradient centrifugation and then cryopreserved in the vapor phase of liquid nitrogen. Analytical flow cytometry was used to check the purity and quantity of each magnetically sorted T cell population. From each sorted fraction, genomic DNA was isolated and quantified by UV absorbance on a Nanodrop 2000c.

Comment on this clone: The specificity of this receptor is unknown. Base quality data are lacking; no much larger clone is found one base away.

Using the deep immunoSEQ assay, multiplex PCR amplified TCR CDR3 regions from genomic DNA. For each cell subset, the extracted genomic DNA was distributed evenly across all wells of several immunoSEQ 96-well plates, and each plate served as one replicate. For sorted subsets, each replicate PCR was loaded with roughly 190 ng genomic DNA, equivalent to some 27,000 T cell genomes. Purified libraries were measured with a Qubit 3.0 fluorometer, size-checked on a Bioanalyzer 2100, and measured again with the KAPA Library Quantification kit. Every immunoSEQ 96-well plate was sequenced on a dedicated single-read 150-cycle Illumina NextSeq 550 flow cell. The authors' pipeline ran thus. The immunoSEQ output contained only junctional sequences without quality scores, so filtering could not match that applied to full-length reads. Sequences were annotated with PyIR, a Python wrapper for IgBLAST v1.9, using IMGT germline references to assign V/J genes and CDR3. Reads were removed for weak V/J assignments (E-value above 1e-6), missing CDR3, stop codons, out-of-frame junctions, or ambiguous translated residues. V3J clonotypes were defined as sequences sharing the same inferred V gene, J gene, and CDR3 amino acid sequence. To compute the percentage overlap between repertoires, the number of shared unique clonotypes was divided by the size of the smaller repertoire. Three approaches were used to assess repertoire richness: RTK rarefaction, the Chao1 estimator, and Recon v2.1 estimates of unobserved clonotypes. Generation probabilities were computed with OLGA for all TCRbeta clonotypes obtained by the gDNA method from several donors. The clones in this table, taken by TCRdb from immuneACCESS, are in-frame only. Not every clone is retained; where verified, under half of the shortfall comes from an unresolved V gene, and the cause of the rest is unknown. For V, J and clone size, that table is used; D and trimming come from the DNA. A total of some 2.1 million clones appear in this sample, around 93% of them only once. Around 1.7% of the sample is taken by the ten largest.

Overall results and qualifications from the work: Estimated clonotype richness was generally larger for naive than for memory subsets. Incomplete sequencing was indicated by rarefaction of sorted-subset datasets, despite the large sequencing depth. Pairwise subsampling indicated that sequencing depth was expected to affect the degree of clonotype sharing among donors. Approximately 5% of naive CD4, 3.5% of naive CD8, roughly 2.5% of memory CD4, and roughly 0.4% of memory CD8 clonotypes were shared across several donors. Because the study included only a small number of donors, the genetic and exposure-history diversity represented was limited. Higher generation probabilities were observed for clonotypes shared by all four sorted-subset donors than for non-shared clonotypes. Sampling was restricted to blood, and TCR repertoires in tissues likely differ from the TCR repertoires found in blood.

The sequence joins TRBV4-1 to TRBJ2-7; the D region possibly corresponds to TRBD2 (5 bases align). This clonotype originated in a man between 18 and 29 years old in good health. Some clones in this sample may be carry-over from other donors' samples. Input material: naive CD8+ T cells from PBMCs. Per the publication, the cell subset or site label means: CD45RA+CCR7+. The base sequence is TGCGCCAGCAGCCACGGGATCTCCTACGAGCAGTACTTC. Its translation is CASSHGISYEQYF.